This T cell receptor (beta chain) derives from a study of T cell clonotyping in hematopoietic cell transplantation (dated by TCRdb to the early 2020s). A note on the overall study: A total of 120 to 150 blood samples were gathered in the study from around 40 consecutive transplant recipients along with their related donors. Patients were recruited between late 2015 and 2017 and followed until late 2020 or death.

TCR beta CDR3 regions were amplified from genomic DNA with the immunoSEQ assay, a bias-controlled multiplex PCR using V- and J-specific primers. In a second PCR step, the CDR3 amplicons were tagged with a proprietary barcode plus Illumina adapter sequences. An Illumina MiSeq instrument was used for sequencing of the CDR3 libraries. In the original analysis: Export and quality control were done with immunoSEQ Analyzer 3.0, while downstream analyses used R Bioconductor and Immunarch. Only productive rearrangements in the normalized downsampled data set were used to calculate repertoire metrics. In the normalized cohort, a clonotype counted as pathologically expanded if the clonotype was larger than 5 templates. The Inverse Simpson Index was used to measure repertoire diversity. The non-normalized data set was used for CMV-specificity analyses so that all clonotypes could be captured. Imported from immuneACCESS, the table was reduced by TCRdb to in-frame sequences with V and J called. These copies leave out some clones; in studies compared against another copy, an unresolved V gene accounts for under half, and the cause of the remainder is not known. For V, J and clone size, that table is used; D and trimming come from the DNA. The sample table shows approximately 75,000 clones, and approximately 94% are seen once. The leading ten clones occupy around 1.6% of the sample.

With regard to this clone: This receptor's antigen is unknown. Per-nucleotide qualities are absent, and no much larger clonotype sits a single base away.

Spanning cysteine to phenylalanine, the CDR3 consists of 15 amino acids. The only DNA kept is the CDR3, 45 bases in frame from the first base. The CDR1 and CDR2 encoded by the germline V gene are SGDLS and YYNGEE. V and J are truncated by 3 bases and 6 bases respectively, leaving an intervening sequence of 16 bases. Here is what the overall study found, with its caveats: A decrease in recipient TCR diversity was observed after transplant, and a progressive increase in pathologically expanded clonotypes was seen from day 30 to day 180. Inverse Simpson Index values from donors and from recipients before transplant predicted broader TCR repertoire diversity after transplant. Sample size was limited, and cells were not sorted, so CD4 and CD8 repertoire contributions could not be separated. Just a small fraction of recipient repertoires overlapped with donor repertoires, and more than 95% appeared de novo at the given depth.

Related transplant donors provided blood samples for TCR beta sequencing. Nuclei Lysis Solution was used to extract genomic DNA from fresh or cryopreserved unfractionated peripheral blood mononuclear cells. The sequenced material came from peripheral blood mononuclear cells. This clonotype originated in a man aged 50-59 years in good health. Some clones in this sample may be carry-over from other donors' samples. The rearrangement joined TRBV9 to TRBJ2-1; the D call is possibly TRBD1 or TRBD2, each sharing 6 bases. The CDR3 reads CASSEGGRSGNEQFF. The bases read TGTGCCAGCAGCGAGGGGGGACGGTCGGGCAATGAGCAGTTCTTC. The CDR3, completed at both ends by the reference TRBV9 and TRBJ2-1 genes, gives the full variable domain DSGVTQTPKHLITATGQRVTLRCSPRSGDLSVYWYQQSLDQGLQFLIQYYNGEERAKGNILERFSAQQFPDLHSELNLSSLELGDSALYFCASSEGGRSGNEQFFGPGTRLTVL.